The rows below give T cell receptor beta chains drawn from one sample of a study of T-cell reconstitution after alpha-beta-depleted transplantation in children. TCRdb processed the PCR reads anew with MiXCR; each CDR3 protein has one entry. The sample has about 410,000 distinct CDR3 sequences, around 21% seen once. The sample in question was PBMCs from the stem cell graft donor, obtained from the stem cell graft. These receptors were taken from a human donor who donated a stem cell graft to a child with acute myeloid leukemia. The CDR3 runs from the conserved cysteine through the conserved F or W. The order of the fields is CDR3 DNA, CDR3 protein, clone size, D gene, J gene, V gene. A D gene is named only where the DNA matches it firmly. Clone size is not always given. Where it is, it says once, few, many or a class for expanded clones.

TGCAGTGCTAGGACTAGCGGGGGGGGACTCCAAGAGACCCAGTACTTC | CSARTSGGGLQETQYF | many | TRBD2 | TRBJ2-5 | TRBV20-1
TGTGCCAGCAGCCCTTCGATTAGCTCTGGGGCCAACGTCCTGACTTTC | CASSPSISSGANVLTF | - | - | TRBJ2-6 | TRBV3-1
TGTGCCAGCAGCCCCCGGGGGGCCGGGACGAACACCGGGGAGCTGTTTTTT | CASSPRGAGTNTGELFF | once | - | TRBJ2-2 | TRBV6-2/TRBV6-3
TGTGCCAGCAGTTACTCGAGGCAGTACAATGAGCAGTTCTTC | CASSYSRQYNEQFF | - | - | TRBJ2-1 | TRBV6-5
TGTGCCAGCAGCTTTCTTCGGGACAGGGCAAGCACAGATACGCAGTATTTT | CASSFLRDRASTDTQYF | - | TRBD1 | TRBJ2-3 | TRBV7-9
TGTGCCAGCAGGCCCGGCTCTTCGGTTAATTTAGCCAAAAACATTCAGTACTTC | CASRPGSSVNLAKNIQYF | few | - | TRBJ2-4 | TRBV11-2
TGCAGTGCAACTAAAATAGCGTCTGCCTACAATGAGCAGTTCTTC | CSATKIASAYNEQFF | - | - | TRBJ2-1 | TRBV20-1
TGTGCCAGCAGCTTAGCACACCGAAGCACAGATACGCAGTATTTT | CASSLAHRSTDTQYF | - | - | TRBJ2-3 | TRBV7-8
TGTGCCAGCAGCCCCGACAGGCTCTCTGGAAACACCATATATTTT | CASSPDRLSGNTIYF | few | - | TRBJ1-3 | TRBV28
TGTGCCAGCAGTCTTATCTCTGGGGCCAACGTCCTGACTTTC | CASSLISGANVLTF | many | - | TRBJ2-6 | TRBV12-3/TRBV12-4
TGTGCCATCAGTGAGTGGCCCTCCGGAGAGATGAACACTGAAGCTTTCTTT | CAISEWPSGEMNTEAFF | - | - | TRBJ1-1 | TRBV10-3
TGCAGTGCCCCCAGACAGCCCAGATCCTACGAGCAGTACTTC | CSAPRQPRSYEQYF | - | - | TRBJ2-7 | TRBV20-1
TGTGCCAGCAGTCTAACTCCTGCCCGGGGATGGGAGACCCAGTACTTC | CASSLTPARGWETQYF | few | - | TRBJ2-5 | TRBV28
TGTGCCAGCAGTGGCGGGGTTACTGCCGGGGAGCTGTTTTTT | CASSGGVTAGELFF | few | - | TRBJ2-2 | TRBV25-1
TGCAGCGTTGAAGATCTCTCCAATGAGCAGTTCTTC | CSVEDLSNEQFF | many | - | TRBJ2-1 | TRBV29-1
TGTGCCAGCAGCCCCTCGAGTGATACGCAGTATTTT | CASSPSSDTQYF | few | - | TRBJ2-3 | TRBV12-3/TRBV12-4
TGCGCCAGCAGCTCCCAGGGTGTTGAAGCTTTCTTT | CASSSQGVEAFF | - | - | TRBJ1-1 | TRBV5-1
TGTGCCACCAGCAGAGGAACTAGCGGGAGATCCTTAGAGCAGTACTTC | CATSRGTSGRSLEQYF | few | TRBD2 | TRBJ2-7 | TRBV15
TGCAGCACCCGAGAGGGAAGTCAGCCCCAGCATTTT | CSTREGSQPQHF | - | - | TRBJ1-5 | TRBV29-1
TGTGCCACCAGTGATAGGTCTAGCGGGAGCAATGAGCAGTTCTTC | CATSDRSSGSNEQFF | few | TRBD2 | TRBJ2-1 | TRBV24-1
TGTGCCAGCAGCTTAGAAGTTGGCAGCCCGCAGTATTTT | CASSLEVGSPQYF | - | - | TRBJ2-3 | TRBV11-2
TGTGCCAGCAGCTTAGGCCCTTCCGGGGCGGGAGGCGGTCAAAAGCAGTTCTTC | CASSLGPSGAGGGQKQFF | - | TRBD2 | TRBJ2-1 | TRBV11-2
TGTGCCAGCAGTCAGCGGGAGTTCTCCTACGAGCAGTACTTC | CASSQREFSYEQYF | - | TRBD2 | TRBJ2-7 | TRBV12-3/TRBV12-4
TGTGCCAGCAGTTTTTCGAAAGCGGCGATTAGAGATACGCAGTATTTT | CASSFSKAAIRDTQYF | few | - | TRBJ2-3 | TRBV12-3/TRBV12-4
TGCGCCACCCAGGGGGGCAGCCTGGACATCAACGAGCAGTACTTC | CATQGGSLDINEQYF | - | - | TRBJ2-7 | TRBV10-2
TGTGCCAGCAGCCAAGAAACTAGCGGGCGTTTCACAGATACGCAGTATTTT | CASSQETSGRFTDTQYF | - | TRBD2 | TRBJ2-3 | TRBV14
TGTGCCAGTCGGACTAGCGAAGGCGAGCAGTACTTC | CASRTSEGEQYF | few | TRBD2 | TRBJ2-7 | TRBV28
TGCAGTGCTAGGTCGGGGGGCGAGTGGGAGCAGTACTTC | CSARSGGEWEQYF | few | - | TRBJ2-7 | TRBV20-1
TGCAGTGCTCCCCACGACGGAGCCTACGAGCAGTACTTC | CSAPHDGAYEQYF | few | - | TRBJ2-7 | TRBV20-1
TGTGCCAGCAGCTTAGAGAGGGATCAGCCCCAGCATTTT | CASSLERDQPQHF | - | - | TRBJ1-5 | TRBV11-2
TGTGCCAGCAGCTTAGTGGCTAGCGGGAGTTGGAATGAGCAGTTCTTC | CASSLVASGSWNEQFF | many | TRBD2 | TRBJ2-1 | TRBV7-9
TGTGCCAGCAGGATGAGGCTAGCGGGAGTTGGGGAGACCCAGTACTTC | CASRMRLAGVGETQYF | - | TRBD2 | TRBJ2-5 | TRBV5-5
TGTGCCAGCAGGAACGCTGGGAGCCCAATGGCCTACGAGCAGTACTTC | CASRNAGSPMAYEQYF | few | - | TRBJ2-7 | TRBV12-3/TRBV12-4
TGTGCCAGCAGTCGCCCAACCGGGGAGCTGTTTTTT | CASSRPTGELFF | many | - | TRBJ2-2 | TRBV12-3/TRBV12-4
TGTGCCAGCAGCTGGAATGACAGGTTCTCACCCTACGAGCAGTACTTC | CASSWNDRFSPYEQYF | - | - | TRBJ2-7 | TRBV7-9
TGCAGTGCTCGGGAGGGCGGTATTAACGGGGAGCTGTTTTTT | CSAREGGINGELFF | many | TRBD2 | TRBJ2-2 | TRBV20-1
TGTGCCAGCAGCCCAGGATGGAACACTGAAGCTTTCTTT | CASSPGWNTEAFF | many | - | TRBJ1-1 | TRBV12-3/TRBV12-4
TGTGCCAGCAGAGAACAGGGGGCTGCTCAAGAGACCCAGTACTTC | CASREQGAAQETQYF | - | TRBD1 | TRBJ2-5 | TRBV6-1
TGCAGTGCTAGCGGACCGGGACTAGCGGGAGTAACAGATACGGAGTATTTT | CSASGPGLAGVTDTEYF | - | TRBD2 | TRBJ2-3 | TRBV20-1
TGTGCCAGCAACACCCGGGACAGGGTTTTTCAGCCCCAGCATTTT | CASNTRDRVFQPQHF | few | TRBD1 | TRBJ1-5 | TRBV28
TGCAGTGCTAGTGGCGGCAGTTATAGCAATCAGCCCCAGCATTTT | CSASGGSYSNQPQHF | - | - | TRBJ1-5 | TRBV20-1
TGTGCCAGCAGCCCACGGACTCCCGAAGATACGCAGTATTTT | CASSPRTPEDTQYF | few | - | TRBJ2-3 | TRBV7-2
TGTGCCAGCAGCTCGAGAGTTTGGGGCGACAGCTCCTACGAGCAGTACTTC | CASSSRVWGDSSYEQYF | few | - | TRBJ2-7 | TRBV27